These 4 T cell receptor beta chains were all obtained from the same sample, sequenced in a study of blood T cell repertoires in COVID-19 (dated by TCRdb to between 2020 and 2021). Library prep was done by the immunoSEQ multiplex PCR assay. TCRdb limited this immuneACCESS table to in-frame rearrangements with V and J called. A share of clones is missing; checked studies link under half to unresolved V genes, and the rest is unexplained. Within this sample are about 260,000 clones, with 65% to 90% of them counted one time only. Clones ranked in the top ten supply just under 2% of the sample. The sample consisted of peripheral blood. The receptors were sampled from a man between 25 and 39 years old with active or convalescent COVID-19.

The rearrangement links TRBV27 to TRBJ1-1; TRBD1 matches 7 bases. The CDR3 length is 18 residues. The V segment lost 4 bases and the J segment 0 bases; nucleotides outside the gene matches: 14. Germline V gene data show CDR1 as MNHEY and CDR2 as SMNVEV (reference sequence). The chain's CDR3 is CASSSLFDRVPMNTEAFF. In nucleotides, the CDR3 is TGTGCCAGCAGTTCACTATTCGACAGGGTTCCCATGAACACTGAAGCTTTCTTT.

The CDR3 DNA reads TGTGCCAGCATTGAGAGGACTGAAGCTTTCTTT. It encodes CASIERTEAFF. This sequence joins TRBV12-3 or TRBV12-4 and TRBJ1-1; D is unresolved. Trimming left V 7 bases short and J 5 bases short, with 8 bases between. There are 11 residues in the CDR3.

The V call is TRBV27, the J call TRBJ1-6, with TRBD1 matching over 7 bases. The length of the CDR3 is 14 residues. Germline V gene data show CDR1 as MNHEY and CDR2 as SMNVEV (reference sequence). J lost 10 bases, V lost 6 bases, and 9 bases had no gene match. CDR3 sequence reads: CASSYRGDESPLHF. DNA for the CDR3: TGTGCCAGCAGCTACAGGGGCGACGAGTCACCCCTCCACTTT.

V is TRBV9 and J is TRBJ2-2; D uncertain. This CDR3 spans 17 amino acids. Trimming pared 1 base from V and 4 bases from J, leaving 17 bases between. The germline gives CDR1 SGDLS, CDR2 YYNGEE. The DNA of the CDR3 is TGTGCCAGCAGCGTAATGGCGTCGGGTGCATTCACCGGGGAGCTGTTTTTT. Residues: CASSVMASGAFTGELFF.